A single TCR beta chain is shown here with its context. This specimen belongs to a study of shared T cell receptors in the human thymus. Sequencing was performed with immunoSEQ multiplex PCR; in TCRdb, only in-frame clones are kept and a portion is missing. The data contain 700,000 or so clones, 80% to 90% of them singletons. V gave up 2 bases and J gave up 3 bases, with 13 bases separating them. The CDR3 loop spans 15 amino acids. Germline loops: CDR1 MNHNY, CDR2 SVGAGI (reference sequence). These data also formed part of another study, on human thymus T cells. From that paper: The people who donated were healthy Finnish babies having corrective surgery for congenital heart defects. In corrective heart surgery, resections were taken, and these provided the thymus tissue. Across thymic and blood repertoires, the usage of V and J genes appeared to be biased. Unrelated individuals had highly overlapping thymic repertoires, as reported in related research.

Input material: thymocytes. The source is a girl under three years old with a congenital heart defect. This sequence joins TRBV6-6 and TRBJ1-1; tentative D call: TRBD1 (5 bases). CDR3 loop: CASSYKRGQDTEAFF. In nucleotides, the CDR3 is TGTGCCAGCAGTTACAAGCGGGGCCAGGACACTGAAGCTTTCTTT.